This TCR beta chain is from a study of OX40 agonist ivuxolimab in advanced cancers. Study at large: Three individuals attained partial responses, comprising one hepatocellular carcinoma case and two cutaneous melanoma cases.

Study-level points and caveats: The 0.1-3.0 mg/kg partial responders had among the lowest clonal expansion.

Here immunoSEQ multiplex PCR was the method, and the copy in TCRdb shows in-frame clones only, minus some. The sample has 35,000 to 40,000 clones; 65% to 90% are singletons. This clone came up once. The antigen is not known. The V gene lost 4 bases and the J gene lost 0 bases, with 10 bases spanning the gap. The V gene's germline CDR1 is SNHLY and CDR2 FYNNEI. The CDR3 is 16 residues long. Samples of blood were obtained at baseline, on cycle 4 day 1, and on cycle 7 day 1. The specimen comprised CD4+ or CD8+ T cells sorted from blood, sampled in a trial of the OX40 agonist ivuxolimab. The chain combines TRBV2 with TRBJ2-6; no reliable D call. This TCR derives from an adult with an advanced solid tumor such as melanoma, head and neck, liver or kidney cancer. CDR3 coding DNA: TGTGCCAGCAGTGTTTTGAGTCCCTCTGGGGCCAACGTCCTGACTTTC. Translated: CASSVLSPSGANVLTF.